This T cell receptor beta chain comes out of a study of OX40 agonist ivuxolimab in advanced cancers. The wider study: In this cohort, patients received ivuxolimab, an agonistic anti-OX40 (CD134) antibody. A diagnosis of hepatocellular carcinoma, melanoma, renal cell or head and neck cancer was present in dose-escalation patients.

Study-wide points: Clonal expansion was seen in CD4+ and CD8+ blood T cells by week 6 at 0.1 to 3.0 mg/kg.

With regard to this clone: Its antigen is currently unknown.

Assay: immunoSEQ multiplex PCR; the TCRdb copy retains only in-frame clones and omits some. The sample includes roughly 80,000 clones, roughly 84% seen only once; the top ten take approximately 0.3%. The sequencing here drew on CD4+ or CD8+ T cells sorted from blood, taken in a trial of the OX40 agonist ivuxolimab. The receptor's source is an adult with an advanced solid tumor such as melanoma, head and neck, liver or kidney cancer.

The CDR3 here is CASSLELGEYSGNTIYF. The DNA for the CDR3 is TGTGCCAGCAGCTTAGAGCTCGGGGAATACTCTGGAAACACCATATATTTT. The chain employs TRBV5-6 and TRBJ1-3; D uncertain. Germline lookup yields CDR1 SGHDT and CDR2 YYEEEE. The CDR3 contains 17 residues. The V end was cut by 2 bases, the J end by 0 bases, with 15 bases between.